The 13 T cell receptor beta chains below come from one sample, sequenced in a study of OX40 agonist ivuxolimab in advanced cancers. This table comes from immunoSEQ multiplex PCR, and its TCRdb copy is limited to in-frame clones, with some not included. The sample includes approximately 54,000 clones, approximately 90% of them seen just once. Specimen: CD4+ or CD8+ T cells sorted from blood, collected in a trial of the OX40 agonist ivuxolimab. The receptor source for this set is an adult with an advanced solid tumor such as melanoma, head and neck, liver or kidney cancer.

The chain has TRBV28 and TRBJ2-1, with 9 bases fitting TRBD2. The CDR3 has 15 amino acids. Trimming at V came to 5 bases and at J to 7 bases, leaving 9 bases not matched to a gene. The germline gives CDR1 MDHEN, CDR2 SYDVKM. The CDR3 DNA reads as TGTGCCAGCAGTAACTATTTAGCGGGAGTAAATGAGCAGTTCTTC. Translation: CASSNYLAGVNEQFF.

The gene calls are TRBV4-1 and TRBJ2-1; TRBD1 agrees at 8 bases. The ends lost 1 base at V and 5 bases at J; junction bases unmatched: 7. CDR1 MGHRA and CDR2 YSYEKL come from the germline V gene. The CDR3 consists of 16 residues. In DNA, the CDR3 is TGCGCCAGCAGCCAAGCCCCGGGACAGGTCAACAATGAGCAGTTCTTC. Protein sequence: CASSQAPGQVNNEQFF.

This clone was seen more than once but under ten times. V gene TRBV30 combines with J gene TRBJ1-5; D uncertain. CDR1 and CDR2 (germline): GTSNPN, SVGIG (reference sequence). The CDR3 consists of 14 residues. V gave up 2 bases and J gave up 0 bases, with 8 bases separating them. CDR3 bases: TGTGCCTGGAGTCTGGGTAATAGCAATCAGCCCCAGCATTTT. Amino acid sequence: CAWSLGNSNQPQHF.

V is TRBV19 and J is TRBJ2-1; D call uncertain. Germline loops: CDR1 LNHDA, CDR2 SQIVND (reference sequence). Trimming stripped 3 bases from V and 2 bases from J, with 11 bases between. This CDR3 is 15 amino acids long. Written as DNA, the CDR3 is TGTGCCAGTAGTATCGATGGGATAGCCTACAATGAGCAGTTCTTC. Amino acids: CASSIDGIAYNEQFF.

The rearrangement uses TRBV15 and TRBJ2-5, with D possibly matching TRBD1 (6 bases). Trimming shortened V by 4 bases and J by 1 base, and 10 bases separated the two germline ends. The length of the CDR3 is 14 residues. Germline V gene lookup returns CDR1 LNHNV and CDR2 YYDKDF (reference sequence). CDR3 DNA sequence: TGTGCCACCAGCATCCGGGACACCCAAGAGACCCAGTACTTC. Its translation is CATSIRDTQETQYF.

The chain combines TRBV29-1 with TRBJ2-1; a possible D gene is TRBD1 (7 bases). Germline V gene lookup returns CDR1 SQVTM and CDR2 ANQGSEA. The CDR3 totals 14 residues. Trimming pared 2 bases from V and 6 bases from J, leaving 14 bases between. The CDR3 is CSVEKGAGLNEQFF. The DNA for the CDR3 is TGCAGCGTTGAAAAGGGGGCGGGACTCAATGAGCAGTTCTTC.

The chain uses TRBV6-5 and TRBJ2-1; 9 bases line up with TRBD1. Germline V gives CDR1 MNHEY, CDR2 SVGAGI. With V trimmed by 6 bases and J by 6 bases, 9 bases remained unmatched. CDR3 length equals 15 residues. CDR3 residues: CASSPGQGISNEQFF. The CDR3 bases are TGTGCCAGCAGCCCCGGACAGGGGATTAGCAATGAGCAGTTCTTC.

This chain's CDR3 is CASRGRGREETQYF. CDR3 bases: TGCGCCAGCAGGGGCAGGGGGCGCGAAGAGACCCAGTACTTC. The chain joins TRBV5-1 to TRBJ2-5; 8 nucleotides match TRBD1. This CDR3 contains 14 residues. V lost 5 bases to trimming and J lost 3 bases; unmatched junction nucleotides: 6. CDR1 and CDR2 (germline): SGHRS, YFSETQ.

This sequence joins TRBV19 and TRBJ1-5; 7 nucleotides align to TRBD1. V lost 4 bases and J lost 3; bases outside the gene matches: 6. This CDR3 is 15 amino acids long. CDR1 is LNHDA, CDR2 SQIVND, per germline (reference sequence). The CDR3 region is CASSTRQGFNQPQHF. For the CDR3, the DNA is TGTGCCAGTAGTACTCGACAGGGATTCAATCAGCCCCAGCATTTT.

This CDR3 is CASSFHLAGTSGANVLTF. CDR3 bases: TGTGCCAGCAGTTTTCACCTAGCGGGTACCTCTGGGGCCAACGTCCTGACTTTC. This chain links TRBV28 with TRBJ2-6; 8 nucleotides agree with TRBD2. V shed 3 bases and J 0 bases; nucleotides not matched to a gene: 7. The germline V gene has CDR1 MDHEN and CDR2 SYDVKM. This CDR3 region has 18 residues.

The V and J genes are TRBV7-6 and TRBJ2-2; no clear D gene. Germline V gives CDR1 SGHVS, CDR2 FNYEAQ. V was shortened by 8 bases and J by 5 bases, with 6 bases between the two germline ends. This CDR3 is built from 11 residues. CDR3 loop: CASRQTGELFF. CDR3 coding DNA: TGTGCCAGCCGGCAGACCGGGGAGCTGTTTTTT.

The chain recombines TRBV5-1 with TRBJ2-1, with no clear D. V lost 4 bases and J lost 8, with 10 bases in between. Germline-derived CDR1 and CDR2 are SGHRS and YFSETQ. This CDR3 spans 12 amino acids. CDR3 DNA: TGCGCCAGCAGCCTGCTCCGAGATGAGCAGTTCTTC. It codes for CASSLLRDEQFF.

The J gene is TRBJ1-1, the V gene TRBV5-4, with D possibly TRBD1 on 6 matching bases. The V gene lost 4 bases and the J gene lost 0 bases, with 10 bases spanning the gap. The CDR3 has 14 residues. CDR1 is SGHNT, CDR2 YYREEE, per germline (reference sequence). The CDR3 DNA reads TGTGCCAGCAGCCTGGACAGTCTGAACACTGAAGCTTTCTTT. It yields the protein CASSLDSLNTEAFF. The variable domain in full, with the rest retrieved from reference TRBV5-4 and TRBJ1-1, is ETGVTQSPTHLIKTRGQQVTLRCSSQSGHNTVSWYQQALGQGPQFIFQYYREEENGRGNFPPRFSGLQFPNYSSELNVNALELDDSALYLCASSLDSLNTEAFFGQGTRLTVV.